This T cell receptor beta chain was captured in a study of OX40 agonist ivuxolimab in advanced cancers. Study-level results: With doses of 0.1-3.0 mg/kg, partial responders showed among the lowest clonal expansion. Expanded clones tended on average to be more numerous among CD8+ T cells than CD4+. The authors also found low normalized T-cell clonal expansion in some nonresponders. At 0.1 to 3.0 mg/kg, clonal expansion of CD4+ and CD8+ blood T cells had occurred by week 6.

CDR3 length: 14 residues. Deletions cut 1 base from V and 8 bases from J, with 12 bases between. Per the germline V gene, CDR1 is SGHVS and CDR2 is FNYEAQ. This clone was observed a single time. Its antigen is unknown. This table comes from immunoSEQ multiplex PCR, and its TCRdb copy is limited to in-frame clones, with some not included. The profile shows over 50,000 clones, around 85% of them singletons. This chain links TRBV7-6 with TRBJ2-1; the D gene is possibly TRBD2 (6 bases). This TCR was sampled from an adult with an advanced solid tumor such as melanoma, head and neck, liver or kidney cancer. The specimen comprised CD4+ or CD8+ T cells sorted from blood, sampled in a trial of the OX40 agonist ivuxolimab. In nucleotides, the CDR3 is TGTGCCAGCAGCTTAGAGGAGGGCAGGGATGAGCAGTTCTTC. Translated: CASSLEEGRDEQFF.